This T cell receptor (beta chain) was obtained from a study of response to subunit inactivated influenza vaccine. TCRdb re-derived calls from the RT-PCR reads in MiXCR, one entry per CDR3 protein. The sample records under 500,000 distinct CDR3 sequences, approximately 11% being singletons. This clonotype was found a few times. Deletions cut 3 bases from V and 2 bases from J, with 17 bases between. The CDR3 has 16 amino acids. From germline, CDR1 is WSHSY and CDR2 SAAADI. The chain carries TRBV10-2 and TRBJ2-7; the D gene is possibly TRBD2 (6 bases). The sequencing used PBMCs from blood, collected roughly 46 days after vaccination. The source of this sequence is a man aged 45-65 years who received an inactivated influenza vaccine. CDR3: CASSEWASATPYEQYF. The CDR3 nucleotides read TGCGCCAGCAGTGAATGGGCTAGCGCGACCCCCTACGAGCAGTACTTC.